Listed below are T cell receptor beta chains from one sample, sequenced in a study of blood T cell repertoires in COVID-19. Repertoires were generated with immunoSEQ multiplex PCR, while TCRdb's copy carries only in-frame clones and drops some. In the table there are 200,000 to 250,000 clones, about 88% of which are singletons. Input material: PBMCs or T cells enriched from blood (not recorded which). Source of these receptors: a woman aged 25 to 39 who had recovered from COVID-19. Both conserved end residues are part of each CDR3. The D gene is left open where the match is weak. Size is omitted from some rows. Given values are once, few, many or a class for expanded clones.

j_gene: TRBJ2-3; abundance: -; v_gene: TRBV7-6; d_gene: TRBD2; CDR3nt: TGTGCCAGCAGCTTAGCTAGCGGGGGGGCCGGCGATACGCAGTATTTT; CDR3aa: CASSLASGGAGDTQYF
j_gene: TRBJ2-3; abundance: -; v_gene: TRBV10-1; d_gene: TRBD1; CDR3nt: TGCGCCAGCAGTCCGAACGTCAACCTGCCGGGACAGGGTAGGGATACGCAGTATTTT; CDR3aa: CASSPNVNLPGQGRDTQYF
j_gene: TRBJ1-3; abundance: few; v_gene: TRBV4-3; d_gene: -; CDR3nt: TGCGCCAGCAGCCAAGACAGGTACTCTGGAAACACCATATATTTT; CDR3aa: CASSQDRYSGNTIYF
j_gene: TRBJ2-3; abundance: -; v_gene: TRBV9; d_gene: -; CDR3nt: TGTGCCAGCAGCGTAGGGACCACAGGGTACCCTAGCACAGATACGCAGTATTTT; CDR3aa: CASSVGTTGYPSTDTQYF
j_gene: TRBJ2-7; abundance: -; v_gene: TRBV11-2; d_gene: TRBD1; CDR3nt: TGTGCCAGCAGCCAACTACAGGGGAAAATCGCCTACGAGCAGTACTTC; CDR3aa: CASSQLQGKIAYEQYF
j_gene: TRBJ1-6; abundance: -; v_gene: TRBV23-1; d_gene: TRBD1; CDR3nt: TGCGCCAGCAGTCAACAGGGACAGGGTAAGGGTTCACCCCTCCACTTT; CDR3aa: CASSQQGQGKGSPLHF
j_gene: TRBJ1-1; abundance: once; v_gene: TRBV6-2/TRBV6-3; d_gene: -; CDR3nt: TGTGCCAGCAGTTACGTTGGGGGAGGGACTGAAGCTTTCTTT; CDR3aa: CASSYVGGGTEAFF
j_gene: TRBJ1-5; abundance: -; v_gene: TRBV7-2; d_gene: -; CDR3nt: TGTGCCAGCAGCTTATCGGGTGTCAATCAGCCCCAGCATTTT; CDR3aa: CASSLSGVNQPQHF
j_gene: TRBJ2-2; abundance: -; v_gene: TRBV18; d_gene: TRBD1; CDR3nt: TGTGCCAGCTTGCGACAGGGGAGGACCGGGGAGCTGTTTTTT; CDR3aa: CASLRQGRTGELFF
j_gene: TRBJ1-2; abundance: -; v_gene: TRBV7-9; d_gene: TRBD1; CDR3nt: TGTGCCAGCAGCACGGGACAGGAACGCGGTGGCTACACCTTC; CDR3aa: CASSTGQERGGYTF
j_gene: TRBJ1-4; abundance: -; v_gene: TRBV4-3; d_gene: -; CDR3nt: TGCGCCAGCAGCCAAGAAATAGGACTTGGGGGGGGAAAACTGTTTTTT; CDR3aa: CASSQEIGLGGGKLFF
j_gene: TRBJ1-2; abundance: -; v_gene: TRBV4-2; d_gene: -; CDR3nt: TGTGCCAGCAGCCAAGATCAGGATAACTATGGCTACACCTTC; CDR3aa: CASSQDQDNYGYTF
j_gene: TRBJ1-4; abundance: -; v_gene: TRBV9; d_gene: -; CDR3nt: TGTGCCAGCAGCGTAGGTCGACAGATACATGAAAAACTGTTTTTT; CDR3aa: CASSVGRQIHEKLFF
j_gene: TRBJ2-1; abundance: -; v_gene: TRBV4-3; d_gene: TRBD2; CDR3nt: TGCGCCAGCAGCCATACCGGGACTAGCGGGGTCTATGAGCAGTTCTTC; CDR3aa: CASSHTGTSGVYEQFF
j_gene: TRBJ1-1; abundance: -; v_gene: TRBV18; d_gene: -; CDR3nt: TGTGCCAGCTCATCGGGACATACGAACACTGAAGCTTTCTTT; CDR3aa: CASSSGHTNTEAFF
j_gene: TRBJ2-7; abundance: -; v_gene: TRBV27; d_gene: TRBD1; CDR3nt: TGTGCCAGCAGCACACTGGACAGGGAGCCTTACGAGCAGTACTTC; CDR3aa: CASSTLDREPYEQYF
j_gene: TRBJ2-1; abundance: -; v_gene: TRBV5-4; d_gene: -; CDR3nt: TGTGCCAGCAGCTTGACACAGGGTGGCTATGAGCAGTTCTTC; CDR3aa: CASSLTQGGYEQFF
j_gene: TRBJ1-1; abundance: -; v_gene: TRBV11-2; d_gene: TRBD1; CDR3nt: TGTGCCAGCAGCATACCGGGACAGCCTCGAACGGCTTTCTTT; CDR3aa: CASSIPGQPRTAFF
j_gene: TRBJ2-1; abundance: -; v_gene: TRBV4-1; d_gene: -; CDR3nt: TGCGCCAGCAGCCAAGATCTGGCGGTAATAGGTAATGAGCAGTTCTTC; CDR3aa: CASSQDLAVIGNEQFF
j_gene: TRBJ1-2; abundance: -; v_gene: TRBV3-1/TRBV3-2; d_gene: -; CDR3nt: TGTGCCAGCAGCCAAGTTGCCCGTGAAGCATCAGGCTCCTTTAACTATGGCTACACCTTC; CDR3aa: CASSQVAREASGSFNYGYTF